This is a list of T cell receptor beta chains from one sample in a study of blood T cell repertoires in COVID-19. Only in-frame clones appear in the TCRdb table, and some are missing; sequencing was by immunoSEQ multiplex PCR. The sample has approximately 400,000 clones, approximately 89% seen once. The specimen was PBMCs or T cells enriched from blood (not recorded which). All receptors derive from a man aged 25 to 40 who had recovered from COVID-19. CDR3s include the opening cysteine and the closing phenylalanine or tryptophan. Each record gives: D gene, V gene, J gene, clone size, CDR3 DNA, CDR3 protein. D genes are given only for firm matches. Only some rows state a clone size, as once, few, many or a class for expanded clones.

d_gene: .
v_gene: TRBV12-3/TRBV12-4
j_gene: TRBJ1-3
abundance: few
CDR3nt: TGTGCCAGCAGTCTCTCTGGAAACACCATATATTTT
CDR3aa: CASSLSGNTIYF

d_gene: TRBD2
v_gene: TRBV7-9
j_gene: TRBJ2-7
abundance: .
CDR3nt: TGTGCCAGCAGCTTGCGGGAGAGCTCCTACGAGCAGTACTTC
CDR3aa: CASSLRESSYEQYF

d_gene: .
v_gene: TRBV10-1
j_gene: TRBJ2-3
abundance: .
CDR3nt: TGCGCCAGCAGTGAGGCCGGGACAGATACGCAGTATTTT
CDR3aa: CASSEAGTDTQYF

d_gene: TRBD1
v_gene: TRBV2
j_gene: TRBJ1-3
abundance: .
CDR3nt: TGTGCCAGCAGTTCGTACAGAGGACAGGCCTCTGGAAACACCATATATTTT
CDR3aa: CASSSYRGQASGNTIYF

d_gene: .
v_gene: TRBV6-5
j_gene: TRBJ1-1
abundance: few
CDR3nt: TGTGCCAGCAGTTACTCCGGACAATATACCACTGAAGCTTTCTTT
CDR3aa: CASSYSGQYTTEAFF

d_gene: TRBD1
v_gene: TRBV19
j_gene: TRBJ2-1
abundance: .
CDR3nt: TGTGCCAGCAGGGACAGGGGTTACAATGAGCAGTTCTTC
CDR3aa: CASRDRGYNEQFF

d_gene: .
v_gene: TRBV9
j_gene: TRBJ1-4
abundance: .
CDR3nt: TGTGCCAGCAGCGTAAGGGCGGGGAATGAAAAACTGTTTTTT
CDR3aa: CASSVRAGNEKLFF

d_gene: TRBD1
v_gene: TRBV3-1/TRBV3-2
j_gene: TRBJ1-2
abundance: .
CDR3nt: TGTGCCAGCACGTCAGGGGGCCATGGCTACACCTTC
CDR3aa: CASTSGGHGYTF

d_gene: TRBD1
v_gene: TRBV5-6
j_gene: TRBJ1-5
abundance: .
CDR3nt: TGTGCCAGCAGCTTGAACGACGGCCGGCAGGGGGAGAATCAGCCCCAGCATTTT
CDR3aa: CASSLNDGRQGENQPQHF

d_gene: .
v_gene: TRBV19
j_gene: TRBJ1-1
abundance: .
CDR3nt: TGTGCCAGTAACGCTGACTACACTGAAGCTTTCTTT
CDR3aa: CASNADYTEAFF

d_gene: TRBD2
v_gene: TRBV27
j_gene: TRBJ2-7
abundance: once
CDR3nt: TGTGCCAGCAGCCCCTTTCTGGCTGTAGGACTAGGGTACTTC
CDR3aa: CASSPFLAVGLGYF

d_gene: TRBD1
v_gene: TRBV25-1
j_gene: TRBJ1-1
abundance: .
CDR3nt: TGTGCCAGCAGTGTCCGGACAGGGAAGAACACTGAAGCTTTCTTT
CDR3aa: CASSVRTGKNTEAFF

d_gene: TRBD2
v_gene: TRBV4-2
j_gene: TRBJ2-1
abundance: .
CDR3nt: TGTGCCAGCAGCCAACTAGTGTCACTAGCGGGGGAAAATGAGCAGTTCTTC
CDR3aa: CASSQLVSLAGENEQFF

d_gene: .
v_gene: TRBV27
j_gene: TRBJ1-4
abundance: .
CDR3nt: TGTGCCAGCAGTAATAGGGGGGGCGCGGGTGAAAAACTGTTTTTT
CDR3aa: CASSNRGGAGEKLFF

d_gene: TRBD1
v_gene: TRBV28
j_gene: TRBJ2-1
abundance: .
CDR3nt: TGTGCCAGCAGCCCGACAGGGTCCCTTTGGAATGAGCAGTTCTTC
CDR3aa: CASSPTGSLWNEQFF

d_gene: .
v_gene: TRBV27
j_gene: TRBJ1-1
abundance: .
CDR3nt: TGTGCCAGCAGTTTAGGCAGGAACACTGAAGCTTTCTTT
CDR3aa: CASSLGRNTEAFF

d_gene: TRBD1
v_gene: TRBV7-2
j_gene: TRBJ2-7
abundance: once
CDR3nt: TGTGCCAGCAGCTTCCGTGACAGGGGGGGATACGAGCAGTACTTC
CDR3aa: CASSFRDRGGYEQYF

d_gene: .
v_gene: TRBV5-1
j_gene: TRBJ1-1
abundance: few
CDR3nt: TGCGCCAGTACCGGAGGGGGGGCAACGGGGAACACTGAAGCTTTCTTT
CDR3aa: CASTGGGATGNTEAFF

d_gene: .
v_gene: TRBV4-1
j_gene: TRBJ1-3
abundance: .
CDR3nt: TGCGCCAGCAGCCAAGATGACGCAGGGTCTGGAAACACCATATATTTT
CDR3aa: CASSQDDAGSGNTIYF

d_gene: .
v_gene: TRBV25-1
j_gene: TRBJ1-6
abundance: .
CDR3nt: TGTGCCAGCAACGATGGTCGGGGTAAGAGGGCACCCCTCCACTTT
CDR3aa: CASNDGRGKRAPLHF

d_gene: .
v_gene: TRBV19
j_gene: TRBJ1-2
abundance: .
CDR3nt: TGTGCCAGTAGTATGGACAGAACTAACTATGGCTACACCTTC
CDR3aa: CASSMDRTNYGYTF

d_gene: .
v_gene: TRBV10-3
j_gene: TRBJ1-3
abundance: .
CDR3nt: TGTGCCATCAACACCCTTGGCTCTGGAAACACCATATATTTT
CDR3aa: CAINTLGSGNTIYF

d_gene: .
v_gene: TRBV3-1/TRBV3-2
j_gene: TRBJ1-2
abundance: .
CDR3nt: TGTGCCAGCAGCCAAGTCACCGGGACTGTGTATGGCTACACCTTC
CDR3aa: CASSQVTGTVYGYTF

d_gene: .
v_gene: TRBV11-3
j_gene: TRBJ2-3
abundance: .
CDR3nt: TGTGCCAGCAGCCTTCGGTGGGGGGGCGGGGCAGATACGCAGTATTTT
CDR3aa: CASSLRWGGGADTQYF

d_gene: .
v_gene: TRBV7-8
j_gene: TRBJ2-2
abundance: .
CDR3nt: TGTGCCAGCAGCCTCCACAGAAACACCGGGGAGCTGTTTTTT
CDR3aa: CASSLHRNTGELFF

d_gene: TRBD1
v_gene: TRBV3-1/TRBV3-2
j_gene: TRBJ2-5
abundance: many
CDR3nt: TGTGCCAGCAGCCCCTCCTCCGGGGACAGCCATCTGTACCAAGAGACCCAGTACTTC
CDR3aa: CASSPSSGDSHLYQETQYF

d_gene: .
v_gene: TRBV7-2
j_gene: TRBJ1-6
abundance: .
CDR3nt: TGTGCCAGCAGCTTAGCGAGACAGTCCGTTGGCTCCTATAATTCACCCCTCCACTTT
CDR3aa: CASSLARQSVGSYNSPLHF

d_gene: TRBD1
v_gene: TRBV30
j_gene: TRBJ1-2
abundance: .
CDR3nt: TGTGCCTGGAGCCGTGGACAGGGGGCCATTCCGGCTCCATATGGCTACACCTTC
CDR3aa: CAWSRGQGAIPAPYGYTF

d_gene: TRBD2
v_gene: TRBV9
j_gene: TRBJ2-2
abundance: .
CDR3nt: TGTGCCAGCAGCTCCAGACTAGCGGGTGGACTCCGGGAGCTGTTTTTT
CDR3aa: CASSSRLAGGLRELFF

d_gene: TRBD1
v_gene: TRBV28
j_gene: TRBJ1-5
abundance: few
CDR3nt: TGTGCCAGCACCACAACAGGGGGCGGGAGTCAGCCCCAGCATTTT
CDR3aa: CASTTTGGGSQPQHF

d_gene: .
v_gene: TRBV5-6
j_gene: TRBJ1-4
abundance: .
CDR3nt: TGTGCCAGCAGCGTTGGGCCCAGCACAACTAATGAAAAACTGTTTTTT
CDR3aa: CASSVGPSTTNEKLFF

d_gene: .
v_gene: TRBV27
j_gene: TRBJ2-1
abundance: .
CDR3nt: TGTGCCAGCATACCCGAGGTGGCGTCCTCCAATGAGCAGTTCTTC
CDR3aa: CASIPEVASSNEQFF

d_gene: .
v_gene: TRBV20-1
j_gene: TRBJ2-3
abundance: .
CDR3nt: TGCAGTGCTAGTGGGGCGATAGACACAGATACGCAGTATTTT
CDR3aa: CSASGAIDTDTQYF

d_gene: .
v_gene: TRBV7-2
j_gene: TRBJ1-1
abundance: .
CDR3nt: TGTGCCAGCAGCGAACAGATTATCAACACTGAAGCTTTCTTT
CDR3aa: CASSEQIINTEAFF